Listed below are T cell receptor beta chains from one sample, sequenced in a study of cytomegalovirus exposure and HLA in healthy donors. Repertoires were generated with immunoSEQ multiplex PCR, while TCRdb's copy carries only in-frame clones and drops some. The repertoire has some 65,000 clones, 78% of them found once; the top ten carry 2.5% to 3.5%. The sample comprised PBMCs. The receptors derive from a girl aged 10 to 17 in good health and CMV-seropositive. The CDR3 runs from the conserved cysteine through the conserved F or W. Fields, in order: CDR3 DNA, CDR3 protein, clone size, V gene, D gene, J gene. D genes are given only for firm matches. Size tells how often a clone was seen (once, few, many) or the class of an expanded clone, and some rows leave it out.

DNA: TGCAGCGTAATAACAGGGGTTAACTATGGCTACACCTTC
CDR3: CSVITGVNYGYTF
size: medium-sized
V: TRBV29-1
D: TRBD1
J: TRBJ1-2

DNA: TGTGCCAGCATACGTTTACAGGGGGCGGACTATGGCTACACCTTC
CDR3: CASIRLQGADYGYTF
size: .
V: TRBV11-2
D: TRBD1
J: TRBJ1-2

DNA: TGTGCCAGCAGCTTAAGCCCGGGAGAGACCCAGTACTTC
CDR3: CASSLSPGETQYF
size: once
V: TRBV7-9
D: .
J: TRBJ2-5

DNA: TGTGCCACCAGCAGAGACGGTAATTCACCCCTCCACTTT
CDR3: CATSRDGNSPLHF
size: once
V: TRBV15
D: .
J: TRBJ1-6

DNA: TGTGCCAGCAGCTTAGCGGGGGGGCCGGAGACCCAGTACTTC
CDR3: CASSLAGGPETQYF
size: .
V: TRBV7-9
D: .
J: TRBJ2-5

DNA: TGTGCCAGCAGTGCCGGGACTAGCTACAATGAGCAGTTCTTC
CDR3: CASSAGTSYNEQFF
size: .
V: TRBV27
D: TRBD2
J: TRBJ2-1

DNA: TGTGCCAGCAGCTACGATAGCTTCACAGATACGCAGTATTTT
CDR3: CASSYDSFTDTQYF
size: once
V: TRBV5-4
D: .
J: TRBJ2-3

DNA: TGTGCCAGCAGTGAGGAGAATTCGCGGGGGGGCCCTGGGGCCAACGTCCTGACTTTC
CDR3: CASSEENSRGGPGANVLTF
size: .
V: TRBV6-1
D: TRBD2
J: TRBJ2-6

DNA: TGTGCCAGCAGTGAGGGGGCCAGGTATGGCTACACCTTC
CDR3: CASSEGARYGYTF
size: few
V: TRBV5-4
D: TRBD1
J: TRBJ1-2

DNA: TGTGCCATCACCGGGACAGGGGGCTCTGGGGCCAACGTCCTGACTTTC
CDR3: CAITGTGGSGANVLTF
size: few
V: TRBV10-3
D: TRBD1
J: TRBJ2-6

DNA: TGCAGTGCCTTTGCGGGAGTCGAGCAGTTCTTC
CDR3: CSAFAGVEQFF
size: few
V: TRBV20-1
D: TRBD2
J: TRBJ2-1

DNA: TGTGCCAGCAGCAGCTTTTCCGGGACAGCCGATCAGCCCCAGCATTTT
CDR3: CASSSFSGTADQPQHF
size: .
V: TRBV2
D: TRBD1
J: TRBJ1-5

DNA: TGTGCCAGCAGCCAGGCCCCAGGCCTCAGCTCCTACGAGCAGTACTTC
CDR3: CASSQAPGLSSYEQYF
size: .
V: TRBV13
D: .
J: TRBJ2-7

DNA: TGTGCCAGCTCACCTTTTTTCCAGGGGAGTAATGAAAAACTGTTTTTT
CDR3: CASSPFFQGSNEKLFF
size: few
V: TRBV18
D: .
J: TRBJ1-4

DNA: TGTGCCAGCAGCCGAGGACACCCGAACACTGAAGCTTTCTTT
CDR3: CASSRGHPNTEAFF
size: few
V: TRBV6-1
D: .
J: TRBJ1-1

DNA: TGTGCCAGCAGCTTCCCTGAGCGGAGGAGCTCCTACAATGAGCAGTTCTTC
CDR3: CASSFPERRSSYNEQFF
size: .
V: TRBV11-2
D: .
J: TRBJ2-1

DNA: TGCGCCAGCAGCTTCGGACAGGGTAACTATGGCTACACCTTC
CDR3: CASSFGQGNYGYTF
size: .
V: TRBV5-1
D: TRBD1
J: TRBJ1-2

DNA: TGTGCCAGCAAGGTAGGCGGGAAAACCTACGAGCAGTACTTC
CDR3: CASKVGGKTYEQYF
size: .
V: TRBV13
D: .
J: TRBJ2-7

DNA: TGCAGCGCCCTGGAGAATTACGAGCAGTACTTC
CDR3: CSALENYEQYF
size: .
V: TRBV29-1
D: .
J: TRBJ2-7

DNA: TGTGCCAGCAGTTTGGCCAGAAGAAACACCGGGGAGCTGTTTTTT
CDR3: CASSLARRNTGELFF
size: .
V: TRBV6-5
D: .
J: TRBJ2-2

DNA: TGTGCCAGCAGCTTAGCCCAACTAGCGATCCACACAGATACGCAGTATTTT
CDR3: CASSLAQLAIHTDTQYF
size: .
V: TRBV13
D: TRBD2
J: TRBJ2-3

DNA: TGTGCCATCCGGCCAGGGGTAATGAACACTGAAGCTTTCTTT
CDR3: CAIRPGVMNTEAFF
size: .
V: TRBV6-5
D: .
J: TRBJ1-1

DNA: TGTGCCAGCAGCTTCCTTCTAGCGGGGGTCGGCAATGAGCAGTTCTTC
CDR3: CASSFLLAGVGNEQFF
size: many
V: TRBV7-6
D: TRBD2
J: TRBJ2-1

DNA: TGTGCCAGCAGCGGCGTTTCGAGTGAGAGGCCAAGACTGTTTTTT
CDR3: CASSGVSSERPRLFF
size: once
V: TRBV9
D: .
J: TRBJ1-4

DNA: TGCGCCAGCAGCTTGTCGGTAGCGGGGCTCAATGAGCAGTTCTTC
CDR3: CASSLSVAGLNEQFF
size: once
V: TRBV5-1
D: TRBD2
J: TRBJ2-1

DNA: TGTGCCTGGAGTTTGGGGCCCAATCAGCCCCAGCATTTT
CDR3: CAWSLGPNQPQHF
size: .
V: TRBV30
D: .
J: TRBJ1-5

DNA: TGTGCCAGCACCCAGGATAGGGGGCAGGATACGCAGTATTTT
CDR3: CASTQDRGQDTQYF
size: few
V: TRBV6-1
D: TRBD1
J: TRBJ2-3

DNA: TGTGCGAGCACAGGGGGATCGATGAGGGGCACTGAAGCTTTCTTT
CDR3: CASTGGSMRGTEAFF
size: .
V: TRBV30
D: TRBD1
J: TRBJ1-1

DNA: TGTGCCAGCAGTTTCGAGCCAGGGTCTTATGGCTACACCTTC
CDR3: CASSFEPGSYGYTF
size: few
V: TRBV27
D: .
J: TRBJ1-2

DNA: TGTGCCAGCTCCGCAGGGATTGACACTGAAGCTTTCTTT
CDR3: CASSAGIDTEAFF
size: .
V: TRBV18
D: .
J: TRBJ1-1

DNA: TGCGCCAGCAGCAATTCCGGAGGGGACACTGAAGCTTTCTTT
CDR3: CASSNSGGDTEAFF
size: .
V: TRBV5-1
D: .
J: TRBJ1-1

DNA: TGTGCCAGCAGCTTTAACGAGGGGGCTACTTTCTTT
CDR3: CASSFNEGATFF
size: .
V: TRBV7-2
D: TRBD1
J: TRBJ1-1

DNA: TGTGCCATCAGTGAATTTTCCAACAATGAGCAGTTCTTC
CDR3: CAISEFSNNEQFF
size: .
V: TRBV10-3
D: .
J: TRBJ2-1

DNA: TGTGCCAGCAACCCGATGGGAGGGACTAGAGGCAATGAGCAGTTCTTC
CDR3: CASNPMGGTRGNEQFF
size: .
V: TRBV28
D: TRBD2
J: TRBJ2-1

DNA: TGCGCCAGCAGCCAAGAAAATTCCAGGGGGCGGCAGCCCCAGCATTTT
CDR3: CASSQENSRGRQPQHF
size: .
V: TRBV4-1
D: TRBD1
J: TRBJ1-5

DNA: TGTGCCAGCAGCTTAGTGGGACAGGGGGTCTACGAGCAGTACTTC
CDR3: CASSLVGQGVYEQYF
size: .
V: TRBV7-6
D: TRBD1
J: TRBJ2-7

DNA: TGCAGCGTTGAAAAAGGCGGGGTTGTTGATGGCTACACCTTC
CDR3: CSVEKGGVVDGYTF
size: .
V: TRBV29-1
D: .
J: TRBJ1-2